This record looks at one T cell receptor beta chain sequence and its context. Its antigen is unidentified. This specimen belongs to a study of shared clonotypes between healthy human individuals. Study-wide findings and caveats: Naive subsets usually exceeded memory subsets in estimated richness.

This CDR3 contains 12 residues. Deletions cut 7 bases from V and 2 bases from J, with 7 bases between. Per the germline V gene, CDR1 is LNHDA and CDR2 is SQIVND (reference sequence). Some clones are missing from TCRdb's copy, which holds only in-frame ones; the method was immunoSEQ multiplex PCR. Among 780,000 or so clones listed, about two thirds were seen once. Healthy and HIV-negative, the adult donors had no recent acute infections or vaccinations. Those who donated, Caucasian adults without exception, all lived in Nashville, Tennessee. Naive CD45RA+ and memory CD45RA-negative subsets were split from CD4+ cells.

This receptor was identified in a woman aged 30 to 39 in good health. The sequenced sample was memory CD4+ T cells sorted from blood. Sample subset: CD45RA-negative fraction. The chain has TRBV19 and TRBJ2-3, with a weak D call TRBD1 (5 bases). The DNA of the CDR3 is TGTGCCAGTAAGGGGTACACAGATACGCAGTATTTT. It encodes CASKGYTDTQYF.